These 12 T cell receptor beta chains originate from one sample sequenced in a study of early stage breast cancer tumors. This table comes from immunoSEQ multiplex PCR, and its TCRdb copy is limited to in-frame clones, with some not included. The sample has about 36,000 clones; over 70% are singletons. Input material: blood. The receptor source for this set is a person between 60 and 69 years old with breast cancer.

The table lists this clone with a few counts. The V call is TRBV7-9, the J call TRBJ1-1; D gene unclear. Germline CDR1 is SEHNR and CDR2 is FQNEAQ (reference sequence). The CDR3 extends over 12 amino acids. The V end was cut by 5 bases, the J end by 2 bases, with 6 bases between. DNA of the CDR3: TGTGCCAGCAGCCTACAAAACACTGAAGCTTTCTTT. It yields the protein CASSLQNTEAFF.

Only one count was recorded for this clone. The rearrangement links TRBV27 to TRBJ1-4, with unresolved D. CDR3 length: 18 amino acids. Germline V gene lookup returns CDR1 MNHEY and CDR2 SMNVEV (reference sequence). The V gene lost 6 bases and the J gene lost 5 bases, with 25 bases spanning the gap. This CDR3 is CASRARRDLSRVNEKLFF. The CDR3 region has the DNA TGTGCCAGCAGGGCACGGAGGGATCTGTCGCGAGTCAATGAAAAACTGTTTTTT.

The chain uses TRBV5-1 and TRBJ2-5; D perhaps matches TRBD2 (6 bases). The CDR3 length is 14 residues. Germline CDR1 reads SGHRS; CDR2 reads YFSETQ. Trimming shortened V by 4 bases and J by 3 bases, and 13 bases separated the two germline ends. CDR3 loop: CASSRGGIKETQYF. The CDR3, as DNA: TGCGCCAGCAGCAGGGGAGGCATTAAAGAGACCCAGTACTTC.

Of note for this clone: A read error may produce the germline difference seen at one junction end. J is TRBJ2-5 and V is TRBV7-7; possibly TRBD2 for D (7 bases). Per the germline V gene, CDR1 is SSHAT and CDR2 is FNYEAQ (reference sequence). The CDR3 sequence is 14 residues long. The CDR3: CASSWGGPQETQYF. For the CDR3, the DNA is TGTGCTAGCAGCTGGGGGGGGCCCCAAGAGACCCAGTACTTC.

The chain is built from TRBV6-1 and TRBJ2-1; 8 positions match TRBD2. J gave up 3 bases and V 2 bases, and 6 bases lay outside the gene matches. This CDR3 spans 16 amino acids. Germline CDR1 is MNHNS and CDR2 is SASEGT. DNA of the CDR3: TGTGCCAGCAGTGAATATTTTAGCGGGGTCTACAATGAGCAGTTCTTC. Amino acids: CASSEYFSGVYNEQFF.

CDR3 nucleotides: TGTGCCAGTAGTTCCGGGAGGGGTTCCTACGAGCAGTACTTC. Its translation is CASSSGRGSYEQYF. The J gene is TRBJ2-7, the V gene TRBV19; 8 positions match TRBD2. CDR1 is LNHDA and CDR2 is SQIVND in the germline V gene (reference sequence). The CDR3 has 14 amino acids. V shed 5 bases, J shed 1 base, and the junction held 4 bases outside the gene matches.

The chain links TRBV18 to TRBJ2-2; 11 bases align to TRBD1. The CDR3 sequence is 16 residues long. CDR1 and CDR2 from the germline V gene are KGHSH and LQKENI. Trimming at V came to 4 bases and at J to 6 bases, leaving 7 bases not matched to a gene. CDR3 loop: CASSRLGQGAAGELFF. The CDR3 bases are TGTGCCAGCTCACGACTTGGACAGGGGGCCGCCGGGGAGCTGTTTTTT.

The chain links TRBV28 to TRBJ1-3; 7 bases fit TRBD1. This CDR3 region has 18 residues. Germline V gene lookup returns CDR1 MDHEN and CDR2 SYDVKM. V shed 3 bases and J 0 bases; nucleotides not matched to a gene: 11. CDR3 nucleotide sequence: TGTGCCAGCAGTTTGTACAGGGGCGGGAGGTTCTCTGGAAACACCATATATTTT. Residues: CASSLYRGGRFSGNTIYF.

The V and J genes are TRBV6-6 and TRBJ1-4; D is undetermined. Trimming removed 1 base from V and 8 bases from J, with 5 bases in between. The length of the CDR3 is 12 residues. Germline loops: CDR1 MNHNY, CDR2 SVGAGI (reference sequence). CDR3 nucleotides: TGTGCCAGCAGTTACTGGCGGGAAAAACTGTTTTTT. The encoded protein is CASSYWREKLFF.

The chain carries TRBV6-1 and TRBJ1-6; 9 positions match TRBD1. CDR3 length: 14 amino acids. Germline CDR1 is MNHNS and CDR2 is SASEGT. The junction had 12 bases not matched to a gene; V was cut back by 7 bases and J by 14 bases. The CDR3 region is CASTPGGTGKTLHF. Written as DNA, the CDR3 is TGTGCCAGCACCCCCGGCGGGACAGGGAAAACCCTCCACTTT.

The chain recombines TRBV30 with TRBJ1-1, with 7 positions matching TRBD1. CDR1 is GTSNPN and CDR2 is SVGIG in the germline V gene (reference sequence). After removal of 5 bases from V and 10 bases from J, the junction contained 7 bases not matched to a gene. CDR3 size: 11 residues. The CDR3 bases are TGTGCCTGGGATAAGGGGGCAGTAGCTTTCTTT. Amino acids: CAWDKGAVAFF.

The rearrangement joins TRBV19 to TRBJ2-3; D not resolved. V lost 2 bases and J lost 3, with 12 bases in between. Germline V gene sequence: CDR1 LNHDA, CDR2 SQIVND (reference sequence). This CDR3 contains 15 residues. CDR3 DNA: TGTGCCAGTAGTATAAGTCTAGGTGGGACAGATACGCAGTATTTT. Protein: CASSISLGGTDTQYF.